This T cell receptor beta chain was captured in a study of blood T cell repertoires in COVID-19. Study-level background: In each case, the material was cDNA or gDNA derived from T cells, B-cell-depleted T cells, or PBMCs.

In the study's own analysis: Reference gene primer amplification in the assay estimated nucleated cell counts. The protocol was immunoSEQ multiplex PCR, while the TCRdb copy is restricted to in-frame clones and leaves out a portion. V and J calls and clone size are copied from that table; D and trimming were computed from the DNA. This table holds 350,000 or so clones, roughly 90% found once. V dropped 2 bases and J dropped 1 base, with 5 bases sitting between them. Germline assignment: CDR1 KGHSH and CDR2 LQKENI. This CDR3 spans 13 amino acids. The clonotype originates from a woman in her twenties or thirties who had been exposed to COVID-19. The chain carries TRBV18 and TRBJ1-1, with D unresolved. The material sequenced was PBMCs or T cells enriched from blood (not recorded which). This CDR3 reads CASSPEGNTEAFF. The CDR3 DNA sequence: TGTGCCAGCTCACCAGAGGGGAACACTGAAGCTTTCTTT. Drawing the rest from reference TRBV18 and TRBJ1-1, the complete variable domain is NAGVMQNPRHLVRRRGQEARLRCSPMKGHSHVYWYRQLPEEGLKFMVYLQKENIIDESGMPKERFSAEFPKEGPSILRIQQVVRGDSAAYFCASSPEGNTEAFFGQGTRLTVV.